This T cell receptor (beta chain) was obtained from a study of shared clonotypes between healthy human individuals. Looking at the study overall: The composition of the donors was two women and a few men aged 18 to 49. Study observations and caveats: Rarefaction showed sorted-subset sequencing was incomplete despite large depth. Unshared clonotypes carried lower generation probabilities than those common to all four donors.

Per sorted-subset replicate PCR, input was roughly 200 ng DNA, representing roughly 29,000 T cell genomes. Assay used: immunoSEQ multiplex PCR; TCRdb lists only in-frame clones, some missing. The sample has 1.4 million or so clones, less than 99% seen once; the top ten hold 0.3% to 0.45%. The CDR3 covers 14 residues. Trimming took 6 bases from V and 4 from J, leaving 15 bases between them. CDR1 and CDR2 from the germline V gene are MNHNY and SVGAGI (reference sequence). About this clone: Its antigen is not known.

The sequenced material came from naive CD4+ T cells sorted from blood. Noted subset: CD45RA+ positively selected. This clonotype was sampled from a man aged 25-45 years in good health. The chain joins TRBV6-6 to TRBJ1-1; D not certain. The DNA for the CDR3 is TGTGCCAGCAGCCCGACCGGGAGAGGCACTGAAGCTTTCTTT. Protein sequence: CASSPTGRGTEAFF.